A selection of T cell receptor beta chains follows, all from one sample in a study of blood T cell repertoires in COVID-19. The assay was immunoSEQ multiplex PCR, and TCRdb's table has in-frame clones only and misses some. The data contain roughly 93,000 clones, roughly 80% of them singletons. Source material: peripheral blood. The source of these receptors is a woman older than 75 with acute or convalescent COVID-19. Both conserved end residues are part of each CDR3. D genes are given only for firm matches. Clone size, where shown, is once, few, many, or a class for clones that have expanded.

v_call,j_call,d_call,clone_size,cdr3_aa,cdr3_nt
TRBV7-9,TRBJ1-1,TRBD1,few,CASSTGTGPTEAFF,TGTGCCAGCAGCACCGGGACAGGGCCCACTGAAGCTTTCTTT
TRBV5-1,TRBJ1-1,NA,NA,CASETSGQGIPFF,TGCGCCAGCGAAACTTCGGGGCAGGGGATACCTTTCTTT
TRBV6-5,TRBJ1-5,NA,NA,CASRTRDSQPQHF,TGTGCCAGCAGAACGAGGGATTCTCAGCCCCAGCATTTT
TRBV7-2,TRBJ1-6,TRBD1,NA,CASSPNIRGPSSPLHF,TGTGCCAGCAGCCCAAACATCAGGGGGCCTAGTTCACCCCTCCACTTT
TRBV3-1/TRBV3-2,TRBJ1-5,NA,NA,CASSQTGEQPQHF,TGTGCCAGCAGCCAAACGGGGGAGCAGCCCCAGCATTTT
TRBV6-5,TRBJ2-3,NA,once,CASSYSESTDTQYF,TGTGCCAGCAGTTACTCGGAGAGCACAGATACGCAGTATTTT
TRBV28,TRBJ1-1,NA,NA,CASSLPPWPRTSGEAFF,TGTGCCAGCAGTTTACCACCCTGGCCCAGAACCAGCGGTGAAGCTTTCTTT
TRBV25-1,TRBJ1-4,NA,NA,CASSPRVRGNEKLFF,TGTGCCAGCAGCCCCCGAGTCAGGGGTAACGAAAAACTGTTTTTT
TRBV7-2,TRBJ1-2,NA,NA,CASSPRDGHGYTF,TGTGCCAGCAGCCCGCGGGACGGCCATGGCTACACCTTC
TRBV28,TRBJ2-7,TRBD1,NA,CASSSPGTGRAYEQYF,TGTGCCAGCAGTTCCCCCGGGACAGGCCGAGCCTACGAGCAGTACTTC
TRBV7-9,TRBJ2-2,NA,NA,CASSLLASGELFF,TGTGCCAGCAGCTTACTAGCATCGGGGGAGCTGTTTTTT
TRBV5-8,TRBJ1-1,NA,NA,CASSPMRVNTEAFF,TGTGCCAGCAGCCCCATGAGGGTGAACACTGAAGCTTTCTTT
TRBV15,TRBJ1-3,NA,once,CATSRDFGDAGNTIYF,TGTGCCACCAGCAGAGATTTCGGGGATGCGGGAAACACCATATATTTT
TRBV5-6,TRBJ1-2,TRBD1,once,CASKRQGPGYTF,TGTGCCAGCAAAAGACAGGGTCCTGGCTACACCTTC
TRBV3-1/TRBV3-2,TRBJ2-7,TRBD2,NA,CASSQTSGEHEQYF,TGTGCCAGCAGCCAGACTAGCGGGGAACACGAGCAGTACTTC
TRBV2,TRBJ2-7,TRBD1,NA,CASKGQGSSYEQYF,TGTGCCAGCAAGGGACAGGGCAGCTCCTACGAGCAGTACTTC
TRBV7-2,TRBJ2-5,NA,NA,CASSQLGSQETQYF,TGTGCCAGCAGCCAGTTGGGCAGTCAAGAGACCCAGTACTTC
TRBV19,TRBJ1-1,NA,NA,CASSIGAANTEAFF,TGTGCCAGTAGTATAGGGGCCGCGAACACTGAAGCTTTCTTT
TRBV5-1,TRBJ1-2,TRBD1,NA,CASSGGTGGSSYGYTF,TGCGCCAGCAGCGGGGGGACAGGGGGTTCCTCCTATGGCTACACCTTC
TRBV4-3,TRBJ2-3,TRBD2,NA,CASSQDAGLGADTQYF,TGCGCCAGCAGCCAAGATGCGGGACTAGGTGCAGATACGCAGTATTTT
TRBV19,TRBJ1-2,TRBD1,NA,CASSTGTGRDNYGYTF,TGTGCCAGTAGTACCGGGACAGGGCGTGATAACTATGGCTACACCTTC
TRBV2,TRBJ1-4,TRBD1,NA,CASTSQGGREKLFF,TGTGCCAGCACCTCACAGGGGGGAAGGGAAAAACTGTTTTTT
TRBV6-5,TRBJ2-7,NA,medium-sized,CASSYSSGLATEQYF,TGTGCCAGCAGTTACTCCTCTGGACTGGCAACCGAGCAGTACTTC
TRBV9,TRBJ2-2,TRBD2,NA,CASTSRGGNTGELFF,TGTGCCAGCACCTCACGGGGGGGAAACACCGGGGAGCTGTTTTTT
TRBV4-1,TRBJ1-4,NA,NA,CASSPAALNEKLFF,TGCGCCAGCAGCCCGGCGGCCCTTAATGAAAAACTGTTTTTT